This T cell receptor beta chain was retrieved from a study of regulatory T cells in long-lasting Graves disease. General study results and limits: Accuracy was possibly reduced by small sample size. TRBV28, TRBJ1-2 and TRBJ2-5 were favored in persistent disease. Analyses excluded thyroid tissue, covering peripheral blood alone. Graves' patients with persistent disease showed TCR diversity lower than patients newly diagnosed.

Combining iRepertoire HTBI primers with Arm-PCR of CDR3 regions, the authors built TCR beta libraries. Each CDR3 protein is one row after TCRdb ran MiXCR on the multiplex PCR reads. The repertoire includes 400,000 to 500,000 distinct CDR3 sequences, less than 25% of them detected once, and about 8.3% sits in the top ten. This CDR3 has 15 amino acids. V dropped 3 bases and J dropped 1; count of bases not matched to a gene: 6. CDR1 is SGHRS and CDR2 is YFSETQ in the germline V gene. As for this clonotype: Its cognate antigen is unknown.

As for time point: persistent/refractory GD, antithyroid drugs over 5 years with positive TRAb. With RNA extracted from PBMCs as input, the TCR library was made. This sample comprised peripheral blood mononuclear cells (PBMCs), obtained when the disease was refractory, from a patient treated with antithyroid drugs. This rearrangement joins TRBV5-1 to TRBJ1-1; 7 bases fit TRBD1. This sequence was found in a female donor with Graves disease. The CDR3 sequence is CASSSLQGRNTEAFF. The DNA of the CDR3 is TGCGCCAGCAGCTCATTACAGGGGAGGAACACTGAAGCTTTCTTT.